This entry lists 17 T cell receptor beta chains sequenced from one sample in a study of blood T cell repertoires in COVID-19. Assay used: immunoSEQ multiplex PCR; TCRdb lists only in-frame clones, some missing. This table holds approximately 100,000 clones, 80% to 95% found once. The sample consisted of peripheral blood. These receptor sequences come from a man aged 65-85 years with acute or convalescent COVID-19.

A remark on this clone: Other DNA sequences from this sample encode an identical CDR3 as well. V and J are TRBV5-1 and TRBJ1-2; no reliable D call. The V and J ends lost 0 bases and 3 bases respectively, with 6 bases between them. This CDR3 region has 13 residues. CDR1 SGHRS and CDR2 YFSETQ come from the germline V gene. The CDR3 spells CASSLDGDYGYTF. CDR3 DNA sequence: TGCGCCAGCAGCTTGGACGGTGACTATGGCTACACCTTC.

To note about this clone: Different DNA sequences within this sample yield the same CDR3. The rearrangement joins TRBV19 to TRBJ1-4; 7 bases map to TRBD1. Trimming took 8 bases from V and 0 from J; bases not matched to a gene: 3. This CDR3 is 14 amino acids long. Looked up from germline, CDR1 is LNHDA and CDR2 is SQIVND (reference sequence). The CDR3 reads CASRGTATNEKLFF. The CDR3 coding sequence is TGTGCCAGTCGAGGGACAGCAACTAATGAAAAACTGTTTTTT.

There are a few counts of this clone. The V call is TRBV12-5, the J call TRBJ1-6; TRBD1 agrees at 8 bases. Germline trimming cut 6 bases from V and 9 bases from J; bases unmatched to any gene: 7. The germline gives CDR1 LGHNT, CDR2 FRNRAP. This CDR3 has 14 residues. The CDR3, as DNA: TGTGCTAGTGGATCGGGACAGGAACCTTCACCCCTCCACTTT. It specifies CASGSGQEPSPLHF. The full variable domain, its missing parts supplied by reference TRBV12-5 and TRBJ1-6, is DARVTQTPRHKVTEMGQEVTMRCQPILGHNTVFWYRQTMMQGLELLAYFRNRAPLDDSGMPKDRFSAEMPDATLATLKIQPSEPRDSAVYFCASGSGQEPSPLHFGNGTRLTVT.

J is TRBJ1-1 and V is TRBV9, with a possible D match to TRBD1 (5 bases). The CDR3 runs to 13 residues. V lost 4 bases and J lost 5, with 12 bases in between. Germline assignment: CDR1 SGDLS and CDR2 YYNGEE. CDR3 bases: TGTGCCAGCAGCCTTGCAGGACAAACTGAAGCTTTCTTT. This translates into CASSLAGQTEAFF.

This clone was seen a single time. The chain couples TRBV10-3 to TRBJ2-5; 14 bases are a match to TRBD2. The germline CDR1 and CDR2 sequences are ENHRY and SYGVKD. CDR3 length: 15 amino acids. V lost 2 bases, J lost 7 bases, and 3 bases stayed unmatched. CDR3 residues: CAISEGLAGGWTQYF. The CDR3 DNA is TGTGCCATCAGTGAGGGACTAGCGGGGGGTTGGACCCAGTACTTC.

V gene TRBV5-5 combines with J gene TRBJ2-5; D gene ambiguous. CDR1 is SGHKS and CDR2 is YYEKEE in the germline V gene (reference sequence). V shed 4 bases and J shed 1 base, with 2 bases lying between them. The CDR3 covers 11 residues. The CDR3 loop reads CASSLQETQYF. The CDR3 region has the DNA TGTGCCAGCAGCCTCCAAGAGACCCAGTACTTC. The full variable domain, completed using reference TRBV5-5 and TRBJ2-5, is DAGVTQSPTHLIKTRGQQVTLRCSPISGHKSVSWYQQVLGQGPQFIFQYYEKEERGRGNFPDRFSARQFPNYSSELNVNALLLGDSALYLCASSLQETQYFGPGTRLLVL.

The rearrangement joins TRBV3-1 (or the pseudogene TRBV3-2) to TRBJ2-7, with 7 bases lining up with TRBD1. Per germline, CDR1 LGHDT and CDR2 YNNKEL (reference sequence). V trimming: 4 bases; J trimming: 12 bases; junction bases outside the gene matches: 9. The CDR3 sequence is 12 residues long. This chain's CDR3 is CASSPPVGTVYF. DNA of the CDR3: TGTGCCAGCAGCCCACCCGTCGGGACAGTGTACTTC.

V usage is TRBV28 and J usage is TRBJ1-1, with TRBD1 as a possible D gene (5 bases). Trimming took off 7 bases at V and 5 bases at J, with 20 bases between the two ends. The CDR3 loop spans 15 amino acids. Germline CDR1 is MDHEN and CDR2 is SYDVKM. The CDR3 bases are TGTGCCAGCAAAGTGGACATCCTCCGGGGGACTGAAGCTTTCTTT. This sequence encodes CASKVDILRGTEAFF.

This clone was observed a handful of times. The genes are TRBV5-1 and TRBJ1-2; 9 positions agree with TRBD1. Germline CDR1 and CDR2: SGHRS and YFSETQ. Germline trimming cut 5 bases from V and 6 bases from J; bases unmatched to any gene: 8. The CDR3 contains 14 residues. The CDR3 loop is CASSSLQGADGYTF. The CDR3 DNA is TGCGCCAGCAGTTCACTACAGGGGGCGGATGGCTACACCTTC.

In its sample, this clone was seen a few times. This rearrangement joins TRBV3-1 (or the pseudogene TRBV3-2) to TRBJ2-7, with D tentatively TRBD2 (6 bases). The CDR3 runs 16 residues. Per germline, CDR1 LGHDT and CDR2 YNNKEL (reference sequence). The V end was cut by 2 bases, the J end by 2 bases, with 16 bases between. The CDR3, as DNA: TGTGCCAGCAGCCAACGTGGCGGGAACACGGCCTACGAGCAGTACTTC. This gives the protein CASSQRGGNTAYEQYF.

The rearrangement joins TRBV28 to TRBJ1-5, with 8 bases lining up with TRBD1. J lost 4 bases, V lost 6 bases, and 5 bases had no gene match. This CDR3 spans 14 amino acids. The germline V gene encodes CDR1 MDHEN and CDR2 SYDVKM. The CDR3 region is CASSRDRGNQPQHF. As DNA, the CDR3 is TGTGCCAGCAGCCGAGACAGGGGTAATCAGCCCCAGCATTTT.

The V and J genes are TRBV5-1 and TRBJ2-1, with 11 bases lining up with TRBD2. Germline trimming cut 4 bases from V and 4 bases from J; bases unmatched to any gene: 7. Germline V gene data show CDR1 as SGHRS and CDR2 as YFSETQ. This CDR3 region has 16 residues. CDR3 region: CASSPDTSGSYNEQFF. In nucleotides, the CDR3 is TGCGCCAGCAGCCCGGATACTAGCGGGAGTTACAATGAGCAGTTCTTC.

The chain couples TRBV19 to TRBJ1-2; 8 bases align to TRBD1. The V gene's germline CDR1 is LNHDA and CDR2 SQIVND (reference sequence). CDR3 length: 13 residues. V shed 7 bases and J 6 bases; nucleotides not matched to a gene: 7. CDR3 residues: CASIGTGIHGYTF. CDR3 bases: TGTGCCAGTATCGGGACAGGCATTCATGGCTACACCTTC. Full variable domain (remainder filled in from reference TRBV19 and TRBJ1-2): DGGITQSPKYLFRKEGQNVTLSCEQNLNHDAMYWYRQDPGQGLRLIYYSQIVNDFQKGDIAEGYSVSREKKESFPLTVTSAQKNPTAFYLCASIGTGIHGYTFGSGTRLTVV.

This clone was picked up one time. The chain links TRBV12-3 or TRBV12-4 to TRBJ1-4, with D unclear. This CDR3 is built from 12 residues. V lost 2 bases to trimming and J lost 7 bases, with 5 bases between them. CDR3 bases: TGTGCCAGCAGTTTAATGGCTGAAAAACTGTTTTTT. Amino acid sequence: CASSLMAEKLFF.

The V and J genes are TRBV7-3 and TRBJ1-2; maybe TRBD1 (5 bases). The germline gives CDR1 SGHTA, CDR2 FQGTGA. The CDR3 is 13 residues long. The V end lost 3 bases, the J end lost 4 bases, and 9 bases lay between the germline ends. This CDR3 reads CASSFDSRYGYTF. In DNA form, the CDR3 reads TGTGCCAGCAGCTTCGACAGCCGCTATGGCTACACCTTC.

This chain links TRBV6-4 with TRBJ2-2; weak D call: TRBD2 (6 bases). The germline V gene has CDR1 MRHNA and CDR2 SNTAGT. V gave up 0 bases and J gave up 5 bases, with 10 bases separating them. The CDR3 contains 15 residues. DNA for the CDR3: TGTGCCAGCAGTGACTCAAGACTAGGAACCGGGGAGCTGTTTTTT. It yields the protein CASSDSRLGTGELFF.

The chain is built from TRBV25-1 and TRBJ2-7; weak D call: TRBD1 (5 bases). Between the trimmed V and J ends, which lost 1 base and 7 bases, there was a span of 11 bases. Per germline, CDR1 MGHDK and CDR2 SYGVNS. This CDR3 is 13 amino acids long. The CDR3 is CASSEFTGGEQYF. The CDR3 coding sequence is TGTGCCAGCAGTGAATTTACAGGCGGAGAGCAGTACTTC.